This T cell receptor beta chain was retrieved from a study of blood T cells in healthy people across ages. The authors ran a second PCR of 7 to 11 cycles using a sample-barcoded 5' primer and a J-beta primer mix. TCRdb reanalysed the 5' RACE reads using MiXCR and keeps one entry per CDR3 protein. In the table there are approximately 670,000 distinct CDR3 sequences, 35% to 50% of which are singletons. Deletions cut 5 bases from V and 4 bases from J, with 14 bases between. CDR1 is SGHTA and CDR2 is FQGNSA in the germline V gene. There are 14 residues in the CDR3. This clonotype was obtained from a man older than 75 in good health. Input material: blood. The V and J genes are TRBV7-2 and TRBJ1-1, with a possible D match to TRBD1 (6 bases). The CDR3 DNA follows: TGTGCCAGCAGCCCACAGGGTTTGTTCACTGAAGCTTTCTTT. Amino acid sequence: CASSPQGLFTEAFF.